The 8 T cell receptor beta chains below were found in one sample sequenced in a study of T cells in Graves' hyperthyroidism and ophthalmopathy. RNA transcripts gave rise to amplified TCR beta CDR3 regions. The primer set for the first-round RT-PCR of the TCR CDR3 was HTBI. Using its own MiXCR run on the multiplex PCR reads, TCRdb lists one record per CDR3 protein. Among fewer than 450,000 distinct CDR3 sequences, about a sixth were seen once, and the ten largest hold around a third. The specimen was blood. These receptors all come from a woman aged 25-40 years with Graves' hyperthyroidism that later progressed to Graves' ophthalmopathy.

This clonotype appeared a few times. The chain uses TRBV19 and TRBJ1-1, with 9 bases fitting TRBD1. In germline, CDR1 is LNHDA, CDR2 SQIVND (reference sequence). This CDR3 contains 15 residues. Losses at the gene ends were 5 bases for V and 3 bases for J; bases not matched to a gene: 7. CDR3 sequence: CASSPQDRGYTEAFF. The CDR3 nucleotides are TGTGCCAGTAGTCCCCAAGACAGGGGGTACACTGAAGCTTTCTTT.

This clonotype was counted at least ten times. The chain is built from TRBV2 and TRBJ2-4; D possibly corresponds to TRBD1 (5 bases). Between the trimmed V and J ends, which lost 8 bases and 9 bases, there was a span of 11 bases. The germline CDR1 and CDR2 sequences are SNHLY and FYNNEI. The CDR3 spans 11 residues. For the CDR3, the DNA is TGTGCCAGCGGGGCTAGTACCATTCAGTACTTC. Residues: CASGASTIQYF.

This clonotype was seen ten or more times. The chain combines TRBV6-1 with TRBJ1-2; perhaps TRBD1 as D (5 bases). Deletions cut 5 bases from V and 5 bases from J, with 9 bases between. In germline, CDR1 is MNHNS, CDR2 SASEGT. There are 12 residues in the CDR3. CDR3 sequence: CASSWDGYGYTF. The CDR3 DNA follows: TGTGCCAGCAGTTGGGACGGATATGGCTACACCTTC.

This clonotype was seen more than once but under ten times. CDR3 in amino acids: CSARAQGRGLATNEKLFF. The CDR3 DNA reads as TGCAGTGCTAGAGCCCAAGGGAGGGGACTCGCAACTAATGAAAAACTGTTTTTT. The chain couples TRBV20-1 to TRBJ1-4, with TRBD1 as a possible D gene (5 bases). The CDR3 contains 18 residues. The germline V gene encodes CDR1 DFQATT and CDR2 SNEGSKA (reference sequence). Trimming removed 1 base from V and 0 bases from J, with 18 bases in between.

The rearrangement uses TRBV6-1 and TRBJ1-5; unclear D gene. Trimming took 6 bases from V and 0 from J, leaving 6 bases between them. The CDR3 covers 13 residues. Germline loops: CDR1 MNHNS, CDR2 SASEGT. The CDR3 bases are TGTGCCAGCAGGCAAGGTAGCAATCAGCCCCAGCATTTT. Translated, it gives CASRQGSNQPQHF.

This chain links TRBV4-1 with TRBJ2-5; perhaps D is TRBD1 or TRBD2 (5 bases each). The germline gives CDR1 MGHRA, CDR2 YSYEKL. V gave up 0 bases and J gave up 2 bases, with 13 bases separating them. This CDR3 comprises 16 residues. This CDR3 is CASSQDWGSPQETQYF. CDR3 bases: TGCGCCAGCAGCCAAGACTGGGGGAGTCCTCAAGAGACCCAGTACTTC.

The chain links TRBV29-1 to TRBJ1-2; weak D call: TRBD1 (5 bases). The ends were cut back, 3 bases at V and 3 bases at J, with 17 bases in the middle. The length of the CDR3 is 15 residues. CDR1 and CDR2 from the germline V gene are SQVTM and ANQGSEA. CDR3 loop: CSVDGARPRHYGYTF. CDR3 bases: TGCAGCGTTGATGGGGCGAGGCCTAGACACTATGGCTACACCTTC. Drawing the rest from reference TRBV29-1 and TRBJ1-2, the complete variable domain is SAVISQKPSRDICQRGTSLTIQCQVDSQVTMMFWYRQQPGQSLTLIATANQGSEATYESGFVIDKFPISRPNLTFSTLTVSNMSPEDSSIYLCSVDGARPRHYGYTFGSGTRLTVV.

This clonotype appeared a few times. The chain recombines TRBV9 with TRBJ2-3; unclear D gene. Trimming left V 3 bases short and J 5 bases short, with 10 bases between. The CDR3 loop spans 13 amino acids. Germline V gene sequence: CDR1 SGDLS, CDR2 YYNGEE. CDR3 loop: CASSASMKDTQYF. The CDR3 DNA is TGTGCCAGCAGCGCGAGTATGAAAGATACGCAGTATTTT.